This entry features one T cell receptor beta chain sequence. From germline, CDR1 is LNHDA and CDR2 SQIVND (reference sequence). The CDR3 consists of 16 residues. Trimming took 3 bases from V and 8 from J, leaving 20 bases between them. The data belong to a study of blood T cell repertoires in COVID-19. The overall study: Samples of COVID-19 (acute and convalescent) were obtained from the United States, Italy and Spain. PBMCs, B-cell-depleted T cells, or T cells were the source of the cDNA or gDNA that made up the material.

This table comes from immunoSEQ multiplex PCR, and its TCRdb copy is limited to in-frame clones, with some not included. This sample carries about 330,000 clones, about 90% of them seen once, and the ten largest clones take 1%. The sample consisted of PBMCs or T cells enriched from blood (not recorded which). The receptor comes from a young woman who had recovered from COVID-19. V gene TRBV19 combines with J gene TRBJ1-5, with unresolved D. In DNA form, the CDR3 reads TGTGCCAGTAGTATTTTGTGGAAGAGGGAGAGAGAGCCCCAGCATTTT. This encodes CASSILWKREREPQHF.